This TCR beta chain was recovered during a study of shared clonotypes between healthy human individuals. The V gene's germline CDR1 is SGDLS and CDR2 YYNGEE. V dropped 1 base and J dropped 0; count of bases not matched to a gene: 6. The CDR3 runs to 18 residues. TCRdb's table, derived via immunoSEQ multiplex PCR, lists solely in-frame clones and lacks some. The sample includes fewer than 3 million clones, around 92% of them seen just once. V usage is TRBV9 and J usage is TRBJ2-3; 12 bases are shared with TRBD2. This TCR was recovered from a man younger than 30 in good health. Some clones in this sample may be carry-over from other donors' samples. What was sequenced was naive CD4+ T cells from PBMCs. Subset of the sample: CD45RA+ positively selected. The DNA of the CDR3 is TGTGCCAGCAGCGTATCTAGCGGGAGGGGGACTAGCACAGATACGCAGTATTTT. Its protein is CASSVSSGRGTSTDTQYF.